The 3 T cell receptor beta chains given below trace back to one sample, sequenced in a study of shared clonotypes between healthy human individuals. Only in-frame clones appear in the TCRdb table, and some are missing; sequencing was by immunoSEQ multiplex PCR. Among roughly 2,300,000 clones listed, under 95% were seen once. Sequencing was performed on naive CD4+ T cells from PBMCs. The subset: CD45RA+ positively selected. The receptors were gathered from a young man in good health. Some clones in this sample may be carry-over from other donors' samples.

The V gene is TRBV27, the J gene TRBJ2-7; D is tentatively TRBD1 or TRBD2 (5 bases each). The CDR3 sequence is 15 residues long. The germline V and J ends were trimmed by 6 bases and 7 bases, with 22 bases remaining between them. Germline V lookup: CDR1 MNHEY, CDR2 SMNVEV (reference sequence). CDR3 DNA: TGTGCCAGCAGGCTCTCGGCAGGGCAGGGAGTAGAGCAGTACTTC. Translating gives CASRLSAGQGVEQYF.

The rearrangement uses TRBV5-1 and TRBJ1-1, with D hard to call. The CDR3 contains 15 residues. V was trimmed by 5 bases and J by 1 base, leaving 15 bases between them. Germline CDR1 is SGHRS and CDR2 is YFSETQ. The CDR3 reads CASSPDFRRNTEAFF. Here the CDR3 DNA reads TGCGCCAGCAGTCCCGATTTCAGGAGGAACACTGAAGCTTTCTTT.

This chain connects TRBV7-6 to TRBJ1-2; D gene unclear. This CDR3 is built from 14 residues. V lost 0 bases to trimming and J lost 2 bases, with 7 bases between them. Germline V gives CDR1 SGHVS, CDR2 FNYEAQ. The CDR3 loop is CASSLAGFNYGYTF. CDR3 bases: TGTGCCAGCAGCTTAGCTGGGTTCAACTATGGCTACACCTTC.